The 21 T cell receptor beta chains below come from one sample, sequenced in a study of T cells in Graves' hyperthyroidism and ophthalmopathy. RNA transcripts were the template for amplifying TCR beta CDR3 regions. Primed by the HTBI set, a first-round RT-PCR was run on the TCR CDR3. TCRdb passed the multiplex PCR reads through MiXCR, listing each CDR3 protein once. Of fewer than 350,000 distinct CDR3 sequences in the sample, 15% to 20% are singletons; the top ten hold about half. The specimen was blood. These receptors were taken from a woman aged 45-65 years with Graves' hyperthyroidism.

This clonotype was recorded many times. This chain uses TRBV5-1 with TRBJ1-1, with 8 bases lining up with TRBD1. The CDR3 covers 16 residues. The germline gives CDR1 SGHRS, CDR2 YFSETQ. The V segment lost 2 bases and the J segment 0 bases; nucleotides outside the gene matches: 6. The CDR3 here is CASSFDGQGLNTEAFF. The CDR3 DNA reads as TGCGCCAGCAGCTTTGACGGACAGGGACTGAACACTGAAGCTTTCTTT.

Of note for this clonotype: At one end, the junction sequence differs from germline, possibly due to a read error. The chain couples TRBV29-1 to TRBJ2-3; TRBD2 agrees at 9 bases. CDR1 and CDR2 from the germline V gene are SQVTM and ANQGSEA. CDR3 length: 14 residues. CDR3 loop: CSVEKAGGTDTQCF. The CDR3 DNA reads TGCAGCGTTGAAAAAGCGGGAGGCACAGATACGCAGTGTTTT.

In this sample, this clonotype turned up many times. This chain links TRBV11-2 with TRBJ2-3; 10 nucleotides agree with TRBD1. Germline trimming cut 5 bases from V and 9 bases from J; bases unmatched to any gene: 8. The CDR3 has 14 amino acids. The germline gives CDR1 SGHAT, CDR2 FQNNGV. The CDR3 loop reads CASSPGDRGGTQYF. In DNA, the CDR3 is TGTGCCAGCAGCCCGGGGGACAGGGGAGGAACGCAGTATTTT.

About this clonotype itself: A much larger clone differs by one base, so this may be a read error. This chain connects TRBV10-3 to TRBJ2-7; TRBD1 matches 11 bases. The trim removed 6 bases at V and 2 bases at J, leaving 3 bases unmatched. The CDR3 length is 14 residues. CDR1 and CDR2 from the germline V gene are ENHRY and SYGVKD. Here the CDR3 reads CAISPGQGAYEQYF. In nucleotides, the CDR3 is TGTGCCATCAGCCCGGGACAGGGGGCCTACGAGCAGTACTTC.

This clonotype was seen a handful of times. This chain connects TRBV6-1 to TRBJ1-6; TRBD1 agrees at 10 bases. The germline V gene has CDR1 MNHNS and CDR2 SASEGT. This CDR3 region has 16 residues. J gave up 10 bases and V 6 bases, and 12 bases lay outside the gene matches. The CDR3 protein is CASSHPGTGVGSPLHF. The CDR3 DNA follows: TGTGCCAGCAGCCACCCCGGGACAGGGGTCGGGTCACCCCTCCACTTT.

In its sample, this clonotype was seen many times. The gene calls are TRBV3-1 and TRBJ2-7; TRBD2 might be the D (5 bases). The CDR3 length is 16 residues. Germline lookup yields CDR1 LGHDT and CDR2 YNNKEL (reference sequence). Trimming stripped 0 bases from V and 2 bases from J, with 14 bases between. In DNA form, the CDR3 reads TGTGCCAGCAGCCAAGAGGCCGTAGCGAACCCCTACGAGCAGTACTTC. Protein sequence: CASSQEAVANPYEQYF.

This clonotype was picked up many times. The chain uses TRBV12-3 or TRBV12-4 and TRBJ2-1, with D possibly TRBD1 on 7 matching bases. The CDR3 covers 15 residues. V was shortened by 6 bases and J by 5 bases, with 17 bases between the two germline ends. The CDR3 DNA reads as TGTGCCAGCAGCAGACAGGGAACGGGGGACAATGAGCAGTTCTTC. Translated: CASSRQGTGDNEQFF.

The V gene is TRBV5-1, the J gene TRBJ2-5; the match to TRBD1 covers 7 bases. V was clipped by 3 bases and J by 1 base; unmatched bases: 3. This CDR3 spans 14 amino acids. Germline values: CDR1 SGHRS, CDR2 YFSETQ. CDR3 protein: CASSSDRVQETQYF. The CDR3 DNA follows: TGCGCCAGCAGCTCCGACAGGGTCCAAGAGACCCAGTACTTC. The full variable domain, rest sourced from reference TRBV5-1 and TRBJ2-5, is KAGVTQTPRYLIKTRGQQVTLSCSPISGHRSVSWYQQTPGQGLQFLFEYFSETQRNKGNFPGRFSGRQFSNSRSEMNVSTLELGDSALYLCASSSDRVQETQYFGPGTRLLVL.

The rearrangement links TRBV20-1 to TRBJ2-1, with D perhaps TRBD1 or TRBD2 (5 bases each). Deletions cut 1 base from V and 7 bases from J, with 14 bases between. Germline values: CDR1 DFQATT, CDR2 SNEGSKA (reference sequence). This CDR3 has 14 amino acids. CDR3 sequence reads: CSARGGGFANEQFF. The CDR3 bases are TGCAGTGCTAGAGGTGGGGGATTTGCGAATGAGCAGTTCTTC.

This clonotype was detected once. This chain joins TRBV6-2 or TRBV6-3 and TRBJ1-2; perhaps TRBD1 as D (5 bases). V shed 2 bases and J shed 4 bases, with 17 bases lying between them. The CDR3 is 16 residues long. The germline CDR1 and CDR2 sequences are MNHEY and SVGEGT. The CDR3 protein is CASSYSQGLSFYGYTF. In DNA form, the CDR3 reads TGTGCCAGCAGTTACAGTCAGGGCCTCTCTTTCTATGGCTACACCTTC.

The rearrangement uses TRBV3-1 and TRBJ1-4, with TRBD1 matching 9 bases. The ends lost 5 bases at V and 7 bases at J; junction bases unmatched: 8. This CDR3 region has 15 residues. CDR1 and CDR2 (germline): LGHDT, YNNKEL (reference sequence). In DNA form, the CDR3 reads TGTGCCAGCAGCACAACAGGGGGCAACAGTGAAAAACTGTTTTTT. Its translation: CASSTTGGNSEKLFF.

The genes are TRBV19 and TRBJ1-4; a possible D gene is TRBD1 (6 bases). This CDR3 is 16 amino acids long. Germline values: CDR1 LNHDA, CDR2 SQIVND (reference sequence). The V end was cut by 1 base, the J end by 8 bases, with 17 bases between. DNA for the CDR3: TGTGCCAGTAGTATAGGGTCGGCAGGGGAAGGAGAAAAACTGTTTTTT. This codes for CASSIGSAGEGEKLFF.

CDR3: CASSFIQGNTEAFF. The CDR3 DNA follows: TGTGCCAGCAGTTTTATACAGGGGAACACTGAAGCTTTCTTT. V usage is TRBV12-3 or TRBV12-4 and J usage is TRBJ1-1; possible D gene TRBD1, 6 bases. The CDR3 has 14 residues. V was cut by 3 bases and J by 1 base, with 9 bases left in between.

V gene TRBV20-1 combines with J gene TRBJ1-2; a weak D match, TRBD1 (6 bases). CDR3 length: 15 residues. Germline-derived CDR1 and CDR2 are DFQATT and SNEGSKA (reference sequence). V was trimmed by 3 bases and J by 3 bases, leaving 17 bases between them. The CDR3 DNA is TGCAGTGCTAGCTGGCTTGAGGGGGTGGACTATGGCTACACCTTC. Translated: CSASWLEGVDYGYTF.

This clonotype was recorded at least ten times. V and J are TRBV12-5 and TRBJ1-1; 7 bases are shared with TRBD1. This CDR3 contains 14 residues. V lost 6 bases to trimming and J lost 0 bases; unmatched junction nucleotides: 4. The germline V gene has CDR1 LGHNT and CDR2 FRNRAP. The CDR3 sequence is CASGTQGLNTEAFF. Here the CDR3 DNA reads TGTGCTAGTGGGACACAGGGGTTGAACACTGAAGCTTTCTTT.

J is TRBJ2-3 and V is TRBV7-8; 8 nucleotides match TRBD1. The V gene end was trimmed by 7 bases and the J gene end by 3 bases; junction bases not matched to a gene: 3. CDR1 is SGHVS and CDR2 is FQNEAQ in the germline V gene. The length of the CDR3 is 13 residues. CDR3 in amino acids: CASMQGATDTQYF. The CDR3 nucleotides are TGTGCCAGCATGCAGGGGGCGACAGATACGCAGTATTTT.

The chain couples TRBV7-9 to TRBJ2-5, with TRBD2 identical over 10 bases. The trim removed 6 bases at V and 4 bases at J, leaving 5 bases unmatched. In germline, CDR1 is SEHNR, CDR2 FQNEAQ (reference sequence). CDR3 size: 14 residues. CDR3 bases: TGTGCCAGCAGGGAGCTAGCGGGGGTAGAGACCCAGTACTTC. It specifies CASRELAGVETQYF.

The rearrangement links TRBV19 to TRBJ1-4; no reliable D call. V was pared by 0 bases and J by 5 bases, with 7 bases between. Germline V gene lookup returns CDR1 LNHDA and CDR2 SQIVND (reference sequence). CDR3 length equals 14 residues. The CDR3 nucleotides read TGTGCCAGTAGTATAGAGACTACAAATGAAAAACTGTTTTTT. This gives the protein CASSIETTNEKLFF.

This clonotype was recorded at least ten times. V gene TRBV28 combines with J gene TRBJ2-1, with 7 bases identical to TRBD1. CDR3 size: 15 residues. Trimming took 2 bases from V and 7 from J; bases not matched to a gene: 8. The V gene's germline CDR1 is MDHEN and CDR2 SYDVKM. The CDR3 DNA follows: TGTGCCAGCAGTTTAGAGGCAGGGGGTAGAAATGAGCAGTTCTTC. Translation: CASSLEAGGRNEQFF.

This chain joins TRBV10-3 and TRBJ2-1; 10 nucleotides agree with TRBD1. The V segment lost 4 bases and the J segment 2 bases; nucleotides outside the gene matches: 5. Per germline, CDR1 ENHRY and CDR2 SYGVKD. The CDR3 is made up of 16 amino acids. The CDR3 region is CAISGQGATPYNEQFF. CDR3 in DNA: TGTGCCATCAGTGGACAGGGGGCGACCCCCTACAATGAGCAGTTCTTC.

There are many counts of this clonotype. The J gene is TRBJ2-1, the V gene TRBV30; 11 bases agree with TRBD2. Germline loops: CDR1 GTSNPN, CDR2 SVGIG (reference sequence). Trimming took 1 base from V and 9 from J; bases not matched to a gene: 5. This CDR3 is 14 amino acids long. The CDR3 bases are TGTGCCTGGAGTGAACTAGCGGGAGTAACTGAGCAGTTCTTC. This translates into CAWSELAGVTEQFF.